The clone carrying this TCR beta chain has just a few counts. Its specificity is unknown. These data originate in a study of CD8 T cells in ankylosing spondylitis. With molecular barcodes, quantitative 5'-RACE was used to make the TCR beta libraries. TCRdb passed the 5' RACE reads through MiXCR, listing each CDR3 protein once. Here the sample spans approximately 500,000 distinct CDR3 sequences, 10% to 15% being singletons. Whole-study findings and limits: Disease-linked clones were reportedly significantly enriched in matched ankylosing spondylitis synovial fluid. Seemingly distinctive of ankylosing spondylitis blood was a TCR beta motif formed by eight highly homologous variants. There were earlier reports of some motif variants in reactive arthritis synovial fluid and blood.

Sequenced input: blood, either unsorted or a sorted T cell fraction (not recorded which). The receptor's source is a male donor with ankylosing spondylitis.

CDR3 DNA: TGTGCCAGCAGTTTTTCGGCCGGAGCCAATCAGCCCCAGCATTTT. It codes for CASSFSAGANQPQHF. The genes are TRBV27 and TRBJ1-5; D not certain. The CDR3 runs 15 residues. The V gene lost 3 bases and the J gene lost 3 bases, with 12 bases spanning the gap. Germline V gives CDR1 MNHEY, CDR2 SMNVEV (reference sequence).